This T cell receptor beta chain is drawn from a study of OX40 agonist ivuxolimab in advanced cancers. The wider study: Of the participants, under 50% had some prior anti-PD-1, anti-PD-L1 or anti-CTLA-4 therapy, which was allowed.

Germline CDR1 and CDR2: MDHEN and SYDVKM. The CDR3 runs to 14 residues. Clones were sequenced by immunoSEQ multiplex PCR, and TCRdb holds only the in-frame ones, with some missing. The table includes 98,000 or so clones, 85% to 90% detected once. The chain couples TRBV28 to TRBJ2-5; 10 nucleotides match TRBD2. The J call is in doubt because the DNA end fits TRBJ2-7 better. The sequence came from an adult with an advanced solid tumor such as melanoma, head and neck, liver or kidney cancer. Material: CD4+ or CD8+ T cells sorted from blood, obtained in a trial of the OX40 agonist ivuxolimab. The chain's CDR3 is CASSFPSGRYEQYF. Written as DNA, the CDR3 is TGTGCCAGCAGTTTCCCTAGCGGGAGATACGAGCAGTACTTC.